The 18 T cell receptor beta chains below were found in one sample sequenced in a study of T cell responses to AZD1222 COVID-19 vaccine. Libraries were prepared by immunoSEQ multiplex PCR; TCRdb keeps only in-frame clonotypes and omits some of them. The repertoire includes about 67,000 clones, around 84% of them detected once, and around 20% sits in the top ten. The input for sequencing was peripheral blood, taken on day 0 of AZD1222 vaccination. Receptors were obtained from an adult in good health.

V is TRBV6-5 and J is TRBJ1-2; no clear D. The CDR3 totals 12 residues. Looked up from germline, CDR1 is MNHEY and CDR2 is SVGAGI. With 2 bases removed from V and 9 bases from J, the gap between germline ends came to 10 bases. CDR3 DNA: TGTGCCAGCAGTTACGGAGGAGGACGCTACACCTTC. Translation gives CASSYGGGRYTF.

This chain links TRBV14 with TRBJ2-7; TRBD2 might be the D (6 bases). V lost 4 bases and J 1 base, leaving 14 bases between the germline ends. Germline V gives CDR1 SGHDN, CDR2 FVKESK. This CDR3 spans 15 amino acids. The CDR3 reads CASSPPGVPSYEQYF. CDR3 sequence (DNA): TGTGCCAGCAGCCCTCCGGGGGTACCTTCCTACGAGCAGTACTTC. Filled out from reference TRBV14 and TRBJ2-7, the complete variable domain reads EAGVTQFPSHSVIEKGQTVTLRCDPISGHDNLYWYRRVMGKEIKFLLHFVKESKQDESGMPNNRFLAERTGGTYSTLKVQPAELEDSGVYFCASSPPGVPSYEQYFGPGTRLTVT.

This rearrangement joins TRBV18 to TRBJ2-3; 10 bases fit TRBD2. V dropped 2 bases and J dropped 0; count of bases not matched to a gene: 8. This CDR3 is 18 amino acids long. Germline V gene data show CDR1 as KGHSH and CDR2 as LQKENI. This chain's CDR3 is CASSPWRGAGGSTDTQYF. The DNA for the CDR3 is TGTGCCAGCTCACCATGGCGTGGAGCGGGGGGGAGCACAGATACGCAGTATTTT.

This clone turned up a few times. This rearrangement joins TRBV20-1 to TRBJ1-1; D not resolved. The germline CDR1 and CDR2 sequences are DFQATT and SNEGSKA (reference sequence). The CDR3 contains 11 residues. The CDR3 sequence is CSRRLNTEAFF. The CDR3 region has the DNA TGCAGCAGACGGCTGAACACTGAAGCTTTCTTT.

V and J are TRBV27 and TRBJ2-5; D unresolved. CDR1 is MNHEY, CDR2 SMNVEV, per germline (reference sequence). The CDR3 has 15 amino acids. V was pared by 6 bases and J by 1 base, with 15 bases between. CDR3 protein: CASSLSGRSQETQYF. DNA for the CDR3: TGTGCCAGCAGCCTCTCCGGGCGCTCCCAAGAGACCCAGTACTTC.

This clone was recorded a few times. The CDR3 protein is CASSLAGGSYGYTF. The CDR3 coding sequence is TGTGCCAGCAGTTTGGCAGGGGGAAGCTATGGCTACACCTTC. The chain has TRBV28 and TRBJ1-2; TRBD1 matches at 7 bases. This CDR3 has 14 amino acids. Losses at the gene ends were 3 bases for V and 4 bases for J; bases not matched to a gene: 5. The germline gives CDR1 MDHEN, CDR2 SYDVKM.

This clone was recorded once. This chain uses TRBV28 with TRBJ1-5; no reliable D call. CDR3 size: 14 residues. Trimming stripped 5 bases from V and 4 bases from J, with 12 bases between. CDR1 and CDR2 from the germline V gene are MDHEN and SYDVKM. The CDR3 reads CASSTGIRNQPQHF. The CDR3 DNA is TGTGCCAGCAGTACCGGAATACGAAATCAGCCCCAGCATTTT.

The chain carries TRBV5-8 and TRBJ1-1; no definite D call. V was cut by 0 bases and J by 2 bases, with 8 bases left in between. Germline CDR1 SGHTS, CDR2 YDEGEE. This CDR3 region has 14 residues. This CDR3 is CASSLGYKNTEAFF. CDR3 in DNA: TGTGCCAGCAGCTTGGGATACAAAAACACTGAAGCTTTCTTT.

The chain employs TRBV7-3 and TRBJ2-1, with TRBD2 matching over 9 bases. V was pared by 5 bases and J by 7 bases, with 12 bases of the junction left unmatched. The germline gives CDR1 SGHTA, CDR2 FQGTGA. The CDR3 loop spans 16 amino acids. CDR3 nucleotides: TGTGCCAGCAGCCTTAGCGGGAGCGGGGGGTGGAATGAGCAGTTCTTC. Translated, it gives CASSLSGSGGWNEQFF.

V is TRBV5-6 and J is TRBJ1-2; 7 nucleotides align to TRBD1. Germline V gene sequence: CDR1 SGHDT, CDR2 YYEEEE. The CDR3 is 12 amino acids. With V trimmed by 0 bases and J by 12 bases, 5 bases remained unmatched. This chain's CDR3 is CASSLDRGYDTF. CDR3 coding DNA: TGTGCCAGCAGCTTGGACAGGGGTTACGACACCTTC.

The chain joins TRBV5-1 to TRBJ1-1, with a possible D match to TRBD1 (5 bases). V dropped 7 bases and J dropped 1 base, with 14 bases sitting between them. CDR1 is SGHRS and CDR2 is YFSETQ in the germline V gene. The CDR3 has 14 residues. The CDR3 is CASGPPGSNTEAFF. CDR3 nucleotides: TGCGCCAGCGGCCCGCCAGGGTCGAACACTGAAGCTTTCTTT.

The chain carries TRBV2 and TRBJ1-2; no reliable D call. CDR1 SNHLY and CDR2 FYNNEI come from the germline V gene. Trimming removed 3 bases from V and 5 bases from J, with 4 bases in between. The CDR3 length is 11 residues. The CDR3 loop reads CASSDSYGYTF. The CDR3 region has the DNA TGTGCCAGCAGTGACAGTTATGGCTACACCTTC.

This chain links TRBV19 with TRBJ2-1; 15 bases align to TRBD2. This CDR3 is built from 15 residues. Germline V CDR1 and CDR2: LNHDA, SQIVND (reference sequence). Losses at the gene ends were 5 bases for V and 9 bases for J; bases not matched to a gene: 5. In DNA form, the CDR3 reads TGTGCCAGTAGTCCGGGACTAGCGGGAGGTATTGAGCAGTTCTTC. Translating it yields CASSPGLAGGIEQFF.

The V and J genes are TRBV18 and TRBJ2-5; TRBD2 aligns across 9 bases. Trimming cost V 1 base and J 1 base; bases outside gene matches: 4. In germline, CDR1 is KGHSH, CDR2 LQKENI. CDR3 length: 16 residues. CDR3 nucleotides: TGTGCCAGCTCACCACAGAGCGGGGGGTCCCAAGAGACCCAGTACTTC. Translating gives CASSPQSGGSQETQYF.

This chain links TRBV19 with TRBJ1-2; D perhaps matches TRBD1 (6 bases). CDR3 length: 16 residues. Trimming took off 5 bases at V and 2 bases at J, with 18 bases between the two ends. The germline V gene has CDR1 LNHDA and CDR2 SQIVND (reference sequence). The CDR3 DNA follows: TGTGCCAGTAGTCCCTCGGGACAACCCTTCAACTATGGCTACACCTTC. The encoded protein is CASSPSGQPFNYGYTF.

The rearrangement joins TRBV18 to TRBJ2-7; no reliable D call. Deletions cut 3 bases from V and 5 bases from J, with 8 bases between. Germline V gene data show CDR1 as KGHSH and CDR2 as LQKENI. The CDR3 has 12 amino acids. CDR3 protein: CASSPGQDEQYF. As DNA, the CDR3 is TGTGCCAGCTCACCTGGGCAAGACGAGCAGTACTTC.

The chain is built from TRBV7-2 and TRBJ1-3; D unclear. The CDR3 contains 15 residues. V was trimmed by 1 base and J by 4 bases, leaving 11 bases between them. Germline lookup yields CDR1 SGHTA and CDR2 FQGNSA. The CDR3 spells CASSLEGTRGNTIYF. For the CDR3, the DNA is TGTGCCAGCAGCTTAGAGGGCACCAGGGGAAACACCATATATTTT. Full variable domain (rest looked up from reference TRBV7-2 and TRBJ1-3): GAGVSQSPSNKVTEKGKDVELRCDPISGHTALYWYRQSLGQGLEFLIYFQGNSAPDKSGLPSDRFSAERTGGSVSTLTIQRTQQEDSAVYLCASSLEGTRGNTIYFGEGSWLTVV.

CDR3 sequence reads: CASSLLMGGFGTDTQYF. CDR3 in DNA: TGTGCCAGCAGCCTTTTAATGGGGGGCTTCGGCACAGATACGCAGTATTTT. This chain links TRBV11-3 with TRBJ2-3, with D perhaps TRBD1 or TRBD2 (6 bases each). V was shortened by 5 bases and J by 1 base, with 19 bases between the two germline ends. This CDR3 spans 17 amino acids. Per the germline V gene, CDR1 is SGHNT and CDR2 is YENEEA.